Listed below are T cell receptor beta chains from one sample, sequenced in a study of shared clonotypes between healthy human individuals. Here immunoSEQ multiplex PCR was the method, and the copy in TCRdb shows in-frame clones only, minus some. The data contain some 700,000 clones, about 90% of them singletons. Sequenced input: memory CD8+ T cells from PBMCs. The receptors derive from a man in his late teens or twenties in good health. Some clones in this sample may be carry-over from other donors' samples. Both conserved end residues are part of each CDR3. D genes are given only for firm matches. Some rows mark clone size as missing; the rest say once, few, many or name a class of expanded clone.

v_gene,j_gene,abundance,d_gene,CDR3nt,CDR3aa
TRBV9,TRBJ2-2,NA,NA,TGTGCCAGCAGCGTATACCCAGGGGTTTGGGTCGGGGAGCTGTTTTTT,CASSVYPGVWVGELFF
TRBV6-4,TRBJ2-1,NA,TRBD2,TGTGCCAGCAGTTGGACTAGCGGGAGTATCAATGAGCAGTTCTTC,CASSWTSGSINEQFF
TRBV6-6,TRBJ2-5,NA,NA,TGTGCCAGCACTAAGTGGGGTAGTGCAGAGACCCAGTACTTC,CASTKWGSAETQYF
TRBV7-2,TRBJ2-3,NA,NA,TGTGCCAGCAGCTTAGGGGGCAAATCAGATACGCAGTATTTT,CASSLGGKSDTQYF
TRBV4-3,TRBJ2-3,NA,NA,TGCGCCAGCAGCCAAGAATGGGGGGTCCCTACAGATACGCAGTATTTT,CASSQEWGVPTDTQYF
TRBV28,TRBJ1-5,NA,NA,TGTGCCAGCAGCCTAATCCAGGGAGATCAGCCCCAGCATTTT,CASSLIQGDQPQHF
TRBV29-1,TRBJ2-7,NA,NA,TGCAGCGTTAGGACAGTCTCCTACGAGCAGTACTTC,CSVRTVSYEQYF
TRBV6-1,TRBJ2-3,NA,NA,TGTGCCAGCAGTGAATTAGGCGGGACTAGCACAGATACGCAGTATTTT,CASSELGGTSTDTQYF
TRBV5-1,TRBJ2-5,NA,NA,TGCGCCAGCAGCTTGGGTGGGAGGGAGACCCAGTACTTC,CASSLGGRETQYF
TRBV5-6,TRBJ1-3,NA,NA,TGTGCCAGCAACAAGCCGACAGAAGGCTCTGGAAACACCATATATTTT,CASNKPTEGSGNTIYF
TRBV12-5,TRBJ1-5,NA,TRBD1,TGTGCTAGTGGTTTGACCCAAAAGAGGGACAGCGGGGATGCGGGGCGGCAGCCCCAGCATTTT,CASGLTQKRDSGDAGRQPQHF
TRBV10-1,TRBJ2-7,NA,TRBD2,TGCGCCAGCAGTGAGGGACTAGCGGGAGGATTCGAGCAGTACTTC,CASSEGLAGGFEQYF
TRBV27,TRBJ1-1,NA,TRBD1,TGTGCCAGCAGTTTGGACAGGGGGAACACTGAAGCTTTCTTT,CASSLDRGNTEAFF
TRBV7-3,TRBJ2-3,NA,TRBD2,TGTGCCAGCAGCTCCTCCGGGACTAGCGGGCCCACAGATACGCAGTATTTT,CASSSSGTSGPTDTQYF
TRBV5-6,TRBJ1-1,once,NA,TGTGCCAGCAGTTTTCAGGGGCCGAACACTGAAGCTTTCTTT,CASSFQGPNTEAFF
TRBV9,TRBJ1-2,NA,NA,TGTGCCAGCCGAGGGCAGTATGGCTACACCTTC,CASRGQYGYTF